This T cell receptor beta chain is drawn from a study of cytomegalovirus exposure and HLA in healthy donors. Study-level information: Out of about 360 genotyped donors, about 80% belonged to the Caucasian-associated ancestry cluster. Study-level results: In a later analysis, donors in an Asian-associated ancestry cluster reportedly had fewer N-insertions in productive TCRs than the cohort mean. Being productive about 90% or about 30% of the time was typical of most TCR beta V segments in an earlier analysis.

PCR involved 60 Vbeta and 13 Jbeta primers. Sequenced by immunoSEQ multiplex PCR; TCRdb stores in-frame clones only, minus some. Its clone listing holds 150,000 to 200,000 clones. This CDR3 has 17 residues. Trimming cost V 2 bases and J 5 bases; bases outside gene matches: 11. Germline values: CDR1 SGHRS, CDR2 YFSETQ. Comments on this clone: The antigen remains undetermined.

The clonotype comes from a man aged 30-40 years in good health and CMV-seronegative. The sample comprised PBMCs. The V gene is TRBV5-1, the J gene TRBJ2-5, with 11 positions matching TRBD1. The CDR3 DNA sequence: TGCGCCAGCAGCTTAGTTTTTGGGACAGGGGGTGAGGAGACCCAGTACTTC. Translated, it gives CASSLVFGTGGEETQYF.